The clone carrying this T cell receptor beta chain showed up just a few times. Its cognate antigen is unknown. The data stem from a study of regulatory T cells in long-lasting Graves disease. Looking at the study overall: It was over 5 years of antithyroid drugs, with positive TSH receptor antibodies, that meant persistent Graves' disease. Notes on the study in general: In persistent patients, shared public clonotypes (under 3,000) outnumbered those in new patients (about 970). Favored gene segments in persistent disease were TRBV28, TRBJ1-2 and TRBJ2-5.

Specified time point: persistent/refractory GD, antithyroid drugs over 5 years with positive TRAb. The TCR library was made from RNA that had been extracted from PBMCs in TRIzol. As a group, patients came from one endocrinology department in Xi'an, China. Relying on iRepertoire HTBI primers and Arm-PCR of CDR3 regions, the team built TCR beta libraries. MiXCR, run by TCRdb on the multiplex PCR reads, gives a single entry per CDR3 protein. The data hold roughly 490,000 distinct CDR3 sequences, with 22% observed a single time. V shed 3 bases, J shed 7 bases, and the junction held 11 bases outside the gene matches. The germline V gene has CDR1 ENHRY and CDR2 SYGVKD. CDR3 length: 16 amino acids.

This TCR was recovered from a female donor with Graves disease. The chain joins TRBV10-3 to TRBJ2-1; TRBD2 matches at 8 bases. The sequencing here drew on peripheral blood mononuclear cells (PBMCs), taken when the disease was refractory, from a patient treated with antithyroid drugs. DNA of the CDR3: TGTGCCATCAGTGACGGTGCGGGAGGTATCGGGAATGAGCAGTTCTTC. This translates into CAISDGAGGIGNEQFF.